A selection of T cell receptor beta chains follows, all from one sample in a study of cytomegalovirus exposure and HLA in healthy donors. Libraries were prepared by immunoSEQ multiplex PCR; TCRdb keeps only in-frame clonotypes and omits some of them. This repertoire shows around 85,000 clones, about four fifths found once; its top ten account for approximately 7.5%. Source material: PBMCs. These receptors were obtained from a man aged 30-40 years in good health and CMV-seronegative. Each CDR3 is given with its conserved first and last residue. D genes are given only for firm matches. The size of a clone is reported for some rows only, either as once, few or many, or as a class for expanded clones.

TGTGCCAGTACCGTCACGTGGGACAGCTCCTACGAGCAGTACTTC	CASTVTWDSSYEQYF	TRBJ2-7	TRBV19	TRBD1	once
TGTGCCAGCAGTGAAGGAGTCCTAGCGGGGGGCGACACAGATACGCAGTATTTT	CASSEGVLAGGDTDTQYF	TRBJ2-3	TRBV2	TRBD2	NA
TGTGCCAGTAGAGGACAGGTGAACACTGAAGCTTTCTTT	CASRGQVNTEAFF	TRBJ1-1	TRBV6-1	TRBD1	NA
TGTGCCAGCAGCTTAGAGACAGGGTACACTGAAGCTTTCTTT	CASSLETGYTEAFF	TRBJ1-1	TRBV7-8	TRBD1	NA
TGTGCCAGCAGCGCCATAACAGGGAATTCACCCCTCCACTTT	CASSAITGNSPLHF	TRBJ1-6	TRBV9	NA	few
TGCGCCAGCAGGTCAGGGGACGGCGTCTACGAGCAGTACTTC	CASRSGDGVYEQYF	TRBJ2-7	TRBV5-1	NA	NA
TGCAGCGTTCCCCGGACAGGGGGTAAGAGAGATACGCAGTATTTT	CSVPRTGGKRDTQYF	TRBJ2-3	TRBV29-1	TRBD1	NA
TGCAGCGTTAGTTTTCAGGGACAGAGATCCTACGAGCAGTACTTC	CSVSFQGQRSYEQYF	TRBJ2-7	TRBV29-1	TRBD1	NA
TGTGCCAGCAGTGAACCGGGACTAGCAACAATTGAGCAGTTCTTC	CASSEPGLATIEQFF	TRBJ2-1	TRBV6-1	TRBD2	NA
TGTGCCAGCAGAACCCTACAAGAGACCCAGTACTTC	CASRTLQETQYF	TRBJ2-5	TRBV7-9	NA	NA
TGTGCCAGCAATAAATTTAACACCGGGGAGCTGTTTTTT	CASNKFNTGELFF	TRBJ2-2	TRBV6-5	NA	NA
TGTGCCGTCGGGACAGGGAATGGAAACACCATATATTTT	CAVGTGNGNTIYF	TRBJ1-3	TRBV19	TRBD1	NA
TGTGCCAGCAGTTCTAGGTTAGGGGGAAACATTCAGTACTTC	CASSSRLGGNIQYF	TRBJ2-4	TRBV27	NA	NA
TGTGCCAGCAAGAGCGGGGCAGGCAATCAGCCCCAGCATTTT	CASKSGAGNQPQHF	TRBJ1-5	TRBV6-5	NA	NA
TGTGCCTGGAGTGTACTTGCGGGCCATACGCAGTATTTT	CAWSVLAGHTQYF	TRBJ2-3	TRBV30	NA	NA
TGTGCCAGCAGCTTAGTGGGGGGGAACACAGATACGCAGTATTTT	CASSLVGGNTDTQYF	TRBJ2-3	TRBV7-3	TRBD2	NA
TGTGCCAGCAGCTTGGAATGGGGGGGGGCAGAGACCCAGTACTTC	CASSLEWGGAETQYF	TRBJ2-5	TRBV5-6	NA	NA
TGCGCCAGCAGCTCCGTAAGCACAGATACGCAGTATTTT	CASSSVSTDTQYF	TRBJ2-3	TRBV5-1	NA	NA
TGCGCCAGCAGCTTGAATGGACAGGGGGCGCAAGAGACCCAGTACTTC	CASSLNGQGAQETQYF	TRBJ2-5	TRBV5-1	TRBD1	NA
TGTGCCAGCAGTGAATCGGAAGGGGAGGGCAGTGAGCAGTTCTTC	CASSESEGEGSEQFF	TRBJ2-1	TRBV25-1	TRBD2	NA
TGTGCCAGTAGTATAGATAAGAACAGGGGGGGGTTGGTCACTGAAGCTTTCTTT	CASSIDKNRGGLVTEAFF	TRBJ1-1	TRBV19	TRBD1	NA
TGCGCCAGCAGCTTGGTGGCGGGGGGGGGAGAGACCCAGTACTTC	CASSLVAGGGETQYF	TRBJ2-5	TRBV5-1	TRBD2	NA
TGTGCCAGCAGTACTAGCGGGGACCTCCCCGGGGCACACTTC	CASSTSGDLPGAHF	TRBJ2-7	TRBV6-6	TRBD2	NA
TGCGCCAGCAGCTTGGCGGAGCGTAGCGAGCAGTACTTC	CASSLAERSEQYF	TRBJ2-7	TRBV5-1	NA	NA
TGTGCCAGCAGCCTCGTGCGGGGGGAAGGGAATGAGCAGTTCTTC	CASSLVRGEGNEQFF	TRBJ2-1	TRBV11-2	TRBD2	NA
TGTGCCAGCAGTGCTCTCGGGGACAGGGTGGACGAGCAGTACTTC	CASSALGDRVDEQYF	TRBJ2-7	TRBV25-1	TRBD1	NA
TGCGCCAGCAGCCTGACTAGCATGGTCACAGATACGCAGTATTTT	CASSLTSMVTDTQYF	TRBJ2-3	TRBV5-1	TRBD2	NA
TGTGCCAGCAAGGGACAGCGATATGGCTACACCTTC	CASKGQRYGYTF	TRBJ1-2	TRBV2	TRBD1	NA
TGTGCCTGGAGTGTTGACGCCTCCGCAGGAGCTTTCTTT	CAWSVDASAGAFF	TRBJ1-1	TRBV30	NA	NA
TGTGCCAGCAGCTTGGCCGGAGGGACCAATGAGCAGTTCTTC	CASSLAGGTNEQFF	TRBJ2-1	TRBV5-4	NA	NA
TGTGCTAGTGGCGCTGGGCTGAATAGCAATCAGCCCCAGCATTTT	CASGAGLNSNQPQHF	TRBJ1-5	TRBV12-5	NA	NA
TGTGCCAGCAGCTTAACTCCCCAGCGATACGTACCCTACGAGCAGTACTTC	CASSLTPQRYVPYEQYF	TRBJ2-7	TRBV7-8	NA	NA
TGCGCCAGCGGGAATCAGGGGACAGGCCTCTCTGGGGCCAACGTCCTGACTTTC	CASGNQGTGLSGANVLTF	TRBJ2-6	TRBV5-1	TRBD1	NA
TGTGCCAGCAGTGAAGGCCTGGGACGGGACCAGGGGAGACTGTTTTTT	CASSEGLGRDQGRLFF	TRBJ1-4	TRBV6-1	NA	once
TGTGCCAGCAGTTTGTCCAGGGGAAGGTTGAACACTGAAGCTTTCTTT	CASSLSRGRLNTEAFF	TRBJ1-1	TRBV27	NA	once